These 29 T cell receptor beta chains were all obtained from the same sample, sequenced in a study of identical twins. Using its own MiXCR run on the 5' RACE reads, TCRdb lists one record per CDR3 protein. The sample has around 200,000 distinct CDR3 sequences; around 10% are singletons. Sequencing input: memory (CD45RO+) T cells sorted from blood. The receptors shown here come from a woman aged 18-35 years in good health.

A few counts support this clonotype. The V and J genes are TRBV5-5 and TRBJ1-5; 7 bases are a match to TRBD1. V lost 4 bases, J lost 4 bases, and 5 bases stayed unmatched. Germline V CDR1 and CDR2: SGHKS, YYEKEE (reference sequence). This CDR3 is 14 amino acids long. CDR3 in amino acids: CASSQGTVNQPQHF. CDR3 nucleotides: TGTGCCAGCAGCCAGGGGACAGTAAATCAGCCCCAGCATTTT.

This clonotype has only a few counts. V and J are TRBV19 and TRBJ2-1; D remains unclear. Germline V gives CDR1 LNHDA, CDR2 SQIVND (reference sequence). The CDR3 length is 12 residues. V lost 7 bases to trimming and J lost 0 bases, with 4 bases between them. The CDR3 reads CASTSSYNEQFF. Here the CDR3 DNA reads TGTGCCAGTACTAGCTCCTACAATGAGCAGTTCTTC.

This chain links TRBV12-3 or TRBV12-4 with TRBJ2-2; maybe TRBD1 (6 bases). V was cut by 2 bases and J by 6 bases, with 16 bases left in between. The CDR3 runs to 16 residues. CDR3 nucleotides: TGTGCCAGCAGTTTAAGGGGACCGCAGGGGTCCGGGGAGCTGTTTTTT. This sequence encodes CASSLRGPQGSGELFF.

This clonotype came up a few times. The chain is built from TRBV18 and TRBJ1-2, with D perhaps TRBD1 (6 bases). Germline CDR1 KGHSH, CDR2 LQKENI. This CDR3 is built from 12 residues. V lost 1 base and J lost 11, with 11 bases in between. CDR3 in DNA: TGTGCCAGCTCACCACAGTCCCAGGGGTACACCTTC. The encoded protein is CASSPQSQGYTF.

The chain combines TRBV11-3 with TRBJ2-1; a possible D gene is TRBD2 (6 bases). The CDR3 extends over 14 amino acids. Trimming stripped 3 bases from V and 0 bases from J, with 6 bases between. CDR1 is SGHNT, CDR2 YENEEA, per germline. The CDR3 sequence is CASSFSGSYNEQFF. CDR3 DNA: TGTGCCAGCAGCTTTAGCGGCTCCTACAATGAGCAGTTCTTC.

This clonotype was counted at least ten times. V is TRBV2 and J is TRBJ2-1, with 14 nucleotides matching TRBD2. The CDR3 has 15 amino acids. J lost 9 bases, V lost 5 bases, and 6 bases had no gene match. Germline CDR1 SNHLY, CDR2 FYNNEI. The CDR3 DNA is TGTGCCAGCAGTCCTCCGGGACTAGCGGGAGTTGAGCAGTTCTTC. The encoded protein is CASSPPGLAGVEQFF.

The chain is built from TRBV5-1 and TRBJ1-6, with D unclear. Between the trimmed V and J ends, which lost 0 bases and 8 bases, there was a span of 9 bases. Germline loops: CDR1 SGHRS, CDR2 YFSETQ. This CDR3 is 14 amino acids long. The CDR3 region has the DNA TGCGCCAGCAGCTTGGTAGAGTCCGATTCACCCCTCCACTTT. This encodes CASSLVESDSPLHF. The full variable domain, its missing parts supplied by reference TRBV5-1 and TRBJ1-6, is KAGVTQTPRYLIKTRGQQVTLSCSPISGHRSVSWYQQTPGQGLQFLFEYFSETQRNKGNFPGRFSGRQFSNSRSEMNVSTLELGDSALYLCASSLVESDSPLHFGNGTRLTVT.

The table lists this clonotype with a few counts. V usage is TRBV9 and J usage is TRBJ1-1, with D possibly matching TRBD1 (5 bases). CDR1 and CDR2 from the germline V gene are SGDLS and YYNGEE. With 2 bases removed from V and 6 bases from J, the gap between germline ends came to 14 bases. The CDR3 runs to 14 residues. CDR3 protein: CASSVDPSGAEAFF. The CDR3 DNA is TGTGCCAGCAGCGTCGACCCCTCGGGGGCTGAAGCTTTCTTT.

At least ten counts were recorded for this clonotype. The chain employs TRBV5-1 and TRBJ2-6, with 12 positions matching TRBD1. The V gene end was trimmed by 4 bases and the J gene end by 1 base; junction bases not matched to a gene: 9. Germline lookup yields CDR1 SGHRS and CDR2 YFSETQ. The CDR3 spans 19 residues. The CDR3 sequence is CASSPGTGGSMSGANVLTF. CDR3 nucleotide sequence: TGCGCCAGCAGCCCCGGGACAGGGGGCTCTATGTCTGGGGCCAACGTCCTGACTTTC.

The rearrangement uses TRBV20-1 and TRBJ2-3; 10 bases are shared with TRBD1. V shed 5 bases, J shed 4 bases, and the junction held 0 bases outside the gene matches. Germline CDR1 is DFQATT and CDR2 is SNEGSKA (reference sequence). The CDR3 covers 12 residues. Here the CDR3 reads CSADRGPDTQYF. The CDR3 region has the DNA TGCAGTGCTGACAGGGGGCCAGATACGCAGTATTTT.

J is TRBJ2-5 and V is TRBV27; 8 bases agree with TRBD2. Trimming cost V 5 bases and J 4 bases; bases outside gene matches: 3. CDR3 length equals 13 residues. CDR1 and CDR2 from the germline V gene are MNHEY and SMNVEV (reference sequence). The CDR3 DNA follows: TGTGCCAGCAGTGGGACTAGTAGAGAGACCCAGTACTTC. Encoded protein: CASSGTSRETQYF.

This clonotype has only a few counts. The chain has TRBV5-1 and TRBJ1-2, with a tentative D call TRBD1 (5 bases). Per germline, CDR1 SGHRS and CDR2 YFSETQ. This CDR3 is built from 15 residues. V gave up 0 bases and J gave up 2 bases, with 11 bases separating them. CDR3 region: CASSLGDPRNYGYTF. The DNA of the CDR3 is TGCGCCAGCAGCTTGGGGGACCCAAGGAACTATGGCTACACCTTC.

This clonotype was counted a few times. CDR3 nucleotide sequence: TGTGCCAGCAGCGGGACTAGCGGGAGAGCCTACAATGAGCAGTTCTTC. Encoded protein: CASSGTSGRAYNEQFF. This rearrangement joins TRBV14 to TRBJ2-1, with 14 positions matching TRBD2. V shed 5 bases and J 2 bases; nucleotides not matched to a gene: 2. This CDR3 is built from 16 residues. Germline assignment: CDR1 SGHDN and CDR2 FVKESK.

This clonotype came up a few times. This chain uses TRBV15 with TRBJ1-2, with D possibly being TRBD1 (6 bases). Germline CDR1 reads LNHNV; CDR2 reads YYDKDF (reference sequence). With 3 bases removed from V and 8 bases from J, the gap between germline ends came to 13 bases. The CDR3 spans 13 residues. DNA of the CDR3: TGTGCCACCAGCAGGATACAGGGAACAGGCTACACCTTC. It is translated as CATSRIQGTGYTF. Looking up the rest from reference TRBV15 and TRBJ1-2 gives the full variable domain: DAMVIQNPRYQVTQFGKPVTLSCSQTLNHNVMYWYQQKSSQAPKLLFHYYDKDFNNEADTPDNFQSRRPNTSFCFLDIRSPGLGDTAMYLCATSRIQGTGYTFGSGTRLTVV.

CDR3 DNA sequence: TGTGCCAGCAGTTTTCCTCTAGCGGGGGGCACAGATACGCAGTATTTT. It codes for CASSFPLAGGTDTQYF. The chain recombines TRBV28 with TRBJ2-3; 10 positions match TRBD2. Germline V lookup: CDR1 MDHEN, CDR2 SYDVKM. The CDR3 totals 16 residues. Germline trimming cut 3 bases from V and 1 base from J; bases unmatched to any gene: 4.

This clonotype turned up a few times. This rearrangement joins TRBV3-1 to TRBJ2-7; a possible D gene is TRBD2 (5 bases). The V and J ends lost 3 bases and 5 bases respectively, with 11 bases between them. This CDR3 is built from 13 residues. Germline-derived CDR1 and CDR2 are LGHDT and YNNKEL (reference sequence). The CDR3 is CASSQTPGNEQYF. In nucleotides, the CDR3 is TGTGCCAGCAGCCAGACCCCCGGGAACGAGCAGTACTTC.

This rearrangement joins TRBV30 to TRBJ2-1, with D perhaps given as TRBD1 or TRBD2 (5 bases each). CDR3 size: 14 residues. Germline loops: CDR1 GTSNPN, CDR2 SVGIG (reference sequence). V was pared by 3 bases and J by 3 bases, with 12 bases between. This CDR3 reads CAWSRDLNYNEQFF. DNA for the CDR3: TGTGCCTGGAGCCGGGACCTCAACTACAATGAGCAGTTCTTC.

This clonotype was detected only a few times. CDR3 sequence: CSARDSETGYTF. The CDR3 DNA is TGCAGTGCTAGAGATTCGGAGACAGGCTACACCTTC. The chain is built from TRBV20-1 and TRBJ1-2; unclear D gene. V was pared by 0 bases and J by 8 bases, with 10 bases between. Germline assignment: CDR1 DFQATT and CDR2 SNEGSKA (reference sequence). The length of the CDR3 is 12 residues.

The CDR3 sequence: CASRRGARYGEGNIQYF. The CDR3, as DNA: TGTGCCAGCAGGCGGGGGGCTAGGTATGGGGAAGGGAACATTCAGTACTTC. The chain combines TRBV7-8 with TRBJ2-4; 8 nucleotides agree with TRBD2. CDR1 is SGHVS, CDR2 FQNEAQ, per germline. V lost 6 bases to trimming and J lost 7 bases; unmatched junction nucleotides: 17. This CDR3 spans 17 amino acids.

This clonotype was seen more than once but under ten times. The chain combines TRBV11-2 with TRBJ1-5; D remains ambiguous. CDR3 length: 14 residues. Germline CDR1 SGHAT, CDR2 FQNNGV. V was pared by 0 bases and J by 4 bases, with 7 bases between. The CDR3 reads CASSLDGRNQPQHF. CDR3 nucleotides: TGTGCCAGCAGCTTAGACGGCCGTAATCAGCCCCAGCATTTT.

This clonotype occurred a few times. This chain uses TRBV30 with TRBJ2-6; TRBD2 matches 7 bases. This CDR3 contains 16 residues. The V segment lost 3 bases and the J segment 2 bases; nucleotides outside the gene matches: 7. CDR1 and CDR2 (germline): GTSNPN, SVGIG (reference sequence). CDR3 in amino acids: CAWRWGGAAGANVLTF. The CDR3 DNA is TGTGCCTGGAGATGGGGGGGAGCCGCTGGGGCCAACGTCCTGACTTTC. Complete variable domain (other parts from reference TRBV30 and TRBJ2-6): SQTIHQWPATLVQPVGSPLSLECTVEGTSNPNLYWYRQAAGRGLQLLFYSVGIGQISSEVPQNLSASRPQDRQFILSSKKLLLSDSGFYLCAWRWGGAAGANVLTFGAGSRLTVL.

The chain joins TRBV29-1 to TRBJ1-2; TRBD1 matches 11 bases. The germline V gene has CDR1 SQVTM and CDR2 ANQGSEA. The V and J ends lost 3 bases and 8 bases, in that order; junction bases with no gene match: 8. This CDR3 spans 14 amino acids. CDR3 sequence (DNA): TGCAGCGTTGAGCCGGGACAGGGGGAAGAGGGCTACACCTTC. Encoded protein: CSVEPGQGEEGYTF.

This clonotype has a handful of counts. The chain carries TRBV20-1 and TRBJ2-7; D gene unclear. Trimming pared 6 bases from V and 2 bases from J, leaving 14 bases between. The CDR3 runs 13 residues. CDR1 is DFQATT, CDR2 SNEGSKA, per germline (reference sequence). CDR3 nucleotide sequence: TGCAGTGCAGACACATCGGACCCCTACGAGCAGTACTTC. Translated: CSADTSDPYEQYF.

The rearrangement uses TRBV6-2 or TRBV6-3 and TRBJ1-6; the match to TRBD1 covers 9 bases. CDR1 MNHEY and CDR2 SVGEGT come from the germline V gene. J was trimmed by 8 bases and V by 7 bases; bases with no gene match: 9. This CDR3 contains 15 residues. The DNA for the CDR3 is TGTGCCAGCAACAGGCTCCGGGACAGGGATTCACCCCTCCACTTT. This translates into CASNRLRDRDSPLHF.

The chain is built from TRBV5-1 and TRBJ2-1; D remains unclear. Trimming removed 5 bases at V and 7 bases at J, with 13 bases between. The CDR3 runs to 13 residues. The germline V gene encodes CDR1 SGHRS and CDR2 YFSETQ. The DNA of the CDR3 is TGCGCCAGCAGGGACCCCCCGGGTAATGAGCAGTTCTTC. Its protein product is CASRDPPGNEQFF.

The chain recombines TRBV7-2 with TRBJ1-2; no clear D. Germline CDR1 SGHTA, CDR2 FQGNSA. V lost 1 base, J lost 4 bases, and 4 bases lay in between. CDR3 size: 12 residues. DNA for the CDR3: TGTGCCAGCAGCTTAGATCTCTATGGCTACACCTTC. It translates to CASSLDLYGYTF. Using reference TRBV7-2 and TRBJ1-2 for the parts outside the CDR3, the full variable domain is GAGVSQSPSNKVTEKGKDVELRCDPISGHTALYWYRQSLGQGLEFLIYFQGNSAPDKSGLPSDRFSAERTGGSVSTLTIQRTQQEDSAVYLCASSLDLYGYTFGSGTRLTVV.

This clonotype turned up a few times. The genes are TRBV5-4 and TRBJ2-5, with D unresolved. This CDR3 comprises 13 residues. The V end was cut by 4 bases, the J end by 0 bases, with 7 bases between. Germline V lookup: CDR1 SGHNT, CDR2 YYREEE (reference sequence). CDR3 loop: CASSRPDQETQYF. CDR3 DNA sequence: TGTGCCAGCAGCCGACCTGACCAAGAGACCCAGTACTTC.

The chain carries TRBV20-1 and TRBJ2-3, with 13 bases identical to TRBD2. Trimming at V came to 6 bases and at J to 6 bases, leaving 9 bases not matched to a gene. The CDR3 spans 15 residues. Germline-derived CDR1 and CDR2 are DFQATT and SNEGSKA (reference sequence). The CDR3 region is CSALPLAGGPDTQYF. The CDR3 region has the DNA TGCAGTGCCCTCCCACTAGCGGGAGGGCCGGATACGCAGTATTTT.

This clonotype has ten or more counts. The J gene is TRBJ2-2, the V gene TRBV4-2, with D possibly TRBD1 on 6 matching bases. CDR1 is LGHNA and CDR2 is YNFKEQ in the germline V gene. Trimming took 3 bases from V and 5 from J, leaving 10 bases between them. This CDR3 has 14 amino acids. The CDR3 here is CASSHSDRTGELFF. The DNA of the CDR3 is TGTGCCAGCAGCCATTCTGACAGGACCGGGGAGCTGTTTTTT.